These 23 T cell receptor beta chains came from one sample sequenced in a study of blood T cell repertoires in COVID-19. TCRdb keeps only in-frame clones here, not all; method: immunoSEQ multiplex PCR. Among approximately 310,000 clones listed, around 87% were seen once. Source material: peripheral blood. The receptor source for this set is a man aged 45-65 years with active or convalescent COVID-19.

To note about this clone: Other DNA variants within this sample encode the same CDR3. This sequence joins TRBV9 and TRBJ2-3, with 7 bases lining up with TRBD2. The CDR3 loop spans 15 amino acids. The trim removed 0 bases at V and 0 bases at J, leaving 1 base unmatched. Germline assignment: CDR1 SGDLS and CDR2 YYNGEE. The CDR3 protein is CASSVGGGSTDTQYF. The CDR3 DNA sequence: TGTGCCAGCAGCGTAGGCGGGGGTAGCACAGATACGCAGTATTTT.

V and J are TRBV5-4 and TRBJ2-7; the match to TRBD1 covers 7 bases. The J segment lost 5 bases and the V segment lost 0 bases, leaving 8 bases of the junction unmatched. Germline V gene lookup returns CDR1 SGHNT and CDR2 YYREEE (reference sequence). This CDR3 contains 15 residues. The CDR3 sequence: CASSLAERTGDEQYF. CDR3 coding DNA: TGTGCCAGCAGCTTGGCTGAACGGACAGGAGACGAGCAGTACTTC. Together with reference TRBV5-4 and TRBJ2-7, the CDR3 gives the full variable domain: ETGVTQSPTHLIKTRGQQVTLRCSSQSGHNTVSWYQQALGQGPQFIFQYYREEENGRGNFPPRFSGLQFPNYSSELNVNALELDDSALYLCASSLAERTGDEQYFGPGTRLTVT.

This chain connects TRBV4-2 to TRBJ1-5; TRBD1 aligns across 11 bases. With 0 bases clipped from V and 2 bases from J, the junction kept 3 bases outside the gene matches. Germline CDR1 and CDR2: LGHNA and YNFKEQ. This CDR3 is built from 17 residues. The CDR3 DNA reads TGTGCCAGCAGCCAAGAGGGACAGGGGGGTGGCAATCAGCCCCAGCATTTT. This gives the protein CASSQEGQGGGNQPQHF.

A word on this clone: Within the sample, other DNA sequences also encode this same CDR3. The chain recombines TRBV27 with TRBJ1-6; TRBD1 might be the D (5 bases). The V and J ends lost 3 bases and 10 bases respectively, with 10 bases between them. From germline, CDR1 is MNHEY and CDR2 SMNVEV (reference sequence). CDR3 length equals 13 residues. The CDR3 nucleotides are TGTGCCAGCAGTTTGGGGGGGTACTCACCCCTCCACTTT. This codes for CASSLGGYSPLHF.

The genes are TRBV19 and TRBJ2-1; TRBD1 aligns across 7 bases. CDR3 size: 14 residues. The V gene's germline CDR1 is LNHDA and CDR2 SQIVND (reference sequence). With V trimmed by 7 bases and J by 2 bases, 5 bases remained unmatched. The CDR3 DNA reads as TGTGCCAGTAATCGACAGGGCCCCTACAATGAGCAGTTCTTC. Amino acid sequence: CASNRQGPYNEQFF.

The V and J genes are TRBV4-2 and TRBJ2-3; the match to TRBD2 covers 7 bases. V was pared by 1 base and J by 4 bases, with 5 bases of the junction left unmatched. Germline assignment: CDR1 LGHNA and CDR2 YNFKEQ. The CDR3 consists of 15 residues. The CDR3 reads CASSQATGGADTQYF. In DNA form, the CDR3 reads TGTGCCAGCAGCCAAGCTACGGGGGGAGCAGATACGCAGTATTTT.

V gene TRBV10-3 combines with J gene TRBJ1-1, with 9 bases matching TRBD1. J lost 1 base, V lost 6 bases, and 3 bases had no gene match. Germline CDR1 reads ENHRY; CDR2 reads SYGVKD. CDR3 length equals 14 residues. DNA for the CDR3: TGTGCCATCAGGGAACAGGGGGCGAACACTGAAGCTTTCTTT. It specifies CAIREQGANTEAFF.

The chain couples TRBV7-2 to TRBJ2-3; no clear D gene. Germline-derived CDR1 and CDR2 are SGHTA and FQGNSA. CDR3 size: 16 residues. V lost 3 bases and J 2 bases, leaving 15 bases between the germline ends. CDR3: CASSFYGRRNTDTQYF. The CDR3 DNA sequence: TGTGCCAGCAGCTTTTATGGGCGACGGAACACAGATACGCAGTATTTT.

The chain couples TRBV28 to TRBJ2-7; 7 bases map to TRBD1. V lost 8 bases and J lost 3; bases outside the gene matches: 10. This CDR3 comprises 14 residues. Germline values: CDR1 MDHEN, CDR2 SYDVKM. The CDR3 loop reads CASGSPNRGYEQYF. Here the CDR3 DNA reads TGTGCCAGCGGTTCCCCAAACAGGGGCTACGAGCAGTACTTC.

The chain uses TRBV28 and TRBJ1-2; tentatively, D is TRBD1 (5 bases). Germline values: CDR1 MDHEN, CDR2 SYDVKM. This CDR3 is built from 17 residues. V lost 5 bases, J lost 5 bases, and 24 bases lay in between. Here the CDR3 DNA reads TGTGCCAGCAGTCGCTTTGTGGGTCGACAGATTTTTTATGGCTACACCTTC. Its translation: CASSRFVGRQIFYGYTF.

CDR3 amino acids: CASSPGLAEHRADTQYF. The CDR3 DNA reads as TGTGCCAGCAGCCCCGGACTAGCGGAGCACAGAGCAGATACGCAGTATTTT. V is TRBV7-9 and J is TRBJ2-3, with 10 bases matching TRBD2. Per the germline V gene, CDR1 is SEHNR and CDR2 is FQNEAQ (reference sequence). The CDR3 runs to 17 residues. V trimming: 5 bases; J trimming: 4 bases; junction bases outside the gene matches: 12.

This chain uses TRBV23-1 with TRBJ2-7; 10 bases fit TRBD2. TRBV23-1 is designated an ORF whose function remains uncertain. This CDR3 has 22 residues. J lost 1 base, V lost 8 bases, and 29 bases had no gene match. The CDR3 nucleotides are TGCGCCAGCCTCTCGGGACCTCCGAAGGGAAAGCGGGGGGGCGTCCGTTCCTACGAGCAGTACTTC. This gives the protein CASLSGPPKGKRGGVRSYEQYF.

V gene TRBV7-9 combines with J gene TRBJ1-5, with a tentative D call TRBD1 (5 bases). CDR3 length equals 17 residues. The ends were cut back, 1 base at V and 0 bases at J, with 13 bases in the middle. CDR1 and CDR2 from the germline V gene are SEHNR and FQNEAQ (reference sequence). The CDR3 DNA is TGTGCCAGCAGCTTAGGGGTGGCCAGGGATAGCAATCAGCCCCAGCATTTT. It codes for CASSLGVARDSNQPQHF. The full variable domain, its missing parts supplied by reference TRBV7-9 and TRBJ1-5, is DTGVSQNPRHKITKRGQNVTFRCDPISEHNRLYWYRQTLGQGPEFLTYFQNEAQLEKSRLLSDRFSAERPKGSFSTLEIQRTEQGDSAMYLCASSLGVARDSNQPQHFGDGTRLSIL.

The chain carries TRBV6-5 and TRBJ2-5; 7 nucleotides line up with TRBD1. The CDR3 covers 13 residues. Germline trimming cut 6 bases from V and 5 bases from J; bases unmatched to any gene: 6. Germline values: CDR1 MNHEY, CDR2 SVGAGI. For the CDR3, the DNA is TGTGCCAGCAGCAGAGACAGGGACGAGACCCAGTACTTC. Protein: CASSRDRDETQYF.

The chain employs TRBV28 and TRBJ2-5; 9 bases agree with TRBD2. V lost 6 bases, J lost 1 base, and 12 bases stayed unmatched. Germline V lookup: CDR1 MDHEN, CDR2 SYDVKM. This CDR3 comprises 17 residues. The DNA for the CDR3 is TGTGCCAGCAGCTCAAGCGGGGCTAGCGGGGCCCAAGAGACCCAGTACTTC. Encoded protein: CASSSSGASGAQETQYF.

The CDR3 is CASSQDDRMNTEAFF. The CDR3 nucleotides are TGTGCCAGCAGCCAAGATGACAGGATGAACACTGAAGCTTTCTTT. The chain recombines TRBV3-1 (or the pseudogene TRBV3-2) with TRBJ1-1; TRBD1 is a possible D gene (6 bases). V was trimmed by 0 bases and J by 0 bases, leaving 8 bases between them. Germline loops: CDR1 LGHDT, CDR2 YNNKEL (reference sequence). This CDR3 spans 15 amino acids.

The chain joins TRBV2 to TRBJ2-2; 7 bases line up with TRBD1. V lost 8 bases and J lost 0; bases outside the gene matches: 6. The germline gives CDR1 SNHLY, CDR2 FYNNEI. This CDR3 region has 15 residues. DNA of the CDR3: TGTGCCAGCTCAGCCGGGACAGCGAACACCGGGGAGCTGTTTTTT. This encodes CASSAGTANTGELFF.

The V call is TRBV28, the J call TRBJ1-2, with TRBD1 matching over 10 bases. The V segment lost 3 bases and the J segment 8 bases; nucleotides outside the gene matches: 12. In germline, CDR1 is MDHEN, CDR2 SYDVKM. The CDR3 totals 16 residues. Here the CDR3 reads CASSFRQGAFRGGYTF. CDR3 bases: TGTGCCAGCAGTTTCCGACAGGGGGCTTTTCGTGGGGGCTACACCTTC.

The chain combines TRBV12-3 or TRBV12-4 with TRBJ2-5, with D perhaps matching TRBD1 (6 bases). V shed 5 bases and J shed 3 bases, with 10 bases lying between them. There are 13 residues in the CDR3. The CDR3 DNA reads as TGTGCCAGCAGTCCAGGGGTAGAAGAGACCCAGTACTTC. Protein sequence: CASSPGVEETQYF.

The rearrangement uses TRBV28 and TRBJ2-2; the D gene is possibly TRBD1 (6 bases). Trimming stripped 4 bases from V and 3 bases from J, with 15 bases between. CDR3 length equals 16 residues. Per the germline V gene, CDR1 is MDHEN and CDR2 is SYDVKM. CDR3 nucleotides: TGTGCCAGCAGTTCTCACAGGGAAGGTCACACCGGGGAGCTGTTTTTT. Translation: CASSSHREGHTGELFF. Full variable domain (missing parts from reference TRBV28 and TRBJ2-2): DVKVTQSSRYLVKRTGEKVFLECVQDMDHENMFWYRQDPGLGLRLIYFSYDVKMKEKGDIPEGYSVSREKKERFSLILESASTNQTSMYLCASSSHREGHTGELFFGEGSRLTVL.

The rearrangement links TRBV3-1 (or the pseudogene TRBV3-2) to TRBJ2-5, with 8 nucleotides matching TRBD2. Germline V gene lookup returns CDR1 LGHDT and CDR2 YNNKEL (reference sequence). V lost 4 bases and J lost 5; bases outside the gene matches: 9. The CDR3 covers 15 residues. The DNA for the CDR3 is TGTGCCAGCAGCCCCGGACTAGCTGCAGGGGAGACCCAGTACTTC. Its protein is CASSPGLAAGETQYF.

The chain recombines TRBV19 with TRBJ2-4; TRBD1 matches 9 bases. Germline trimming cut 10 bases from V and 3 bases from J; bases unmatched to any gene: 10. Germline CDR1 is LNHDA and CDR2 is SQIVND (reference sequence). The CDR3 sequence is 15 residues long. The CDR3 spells CATADRGGLKNIQYF. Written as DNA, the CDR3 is TGTGCCACCGCGGACAGGGGAGGACTCAAAAACATTCAGTACTTC. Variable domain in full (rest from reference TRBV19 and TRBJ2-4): DGGITQSPKYLFRKEGQNVTLSCEQNLNHDAMYWYRQDPGQGLRLIYYSQIVNDFQKGDIAEGYSVSREKKESFPLTVTSAQKNPTAFYLCATADRGGLKNIQYFGAGTRLSVL.

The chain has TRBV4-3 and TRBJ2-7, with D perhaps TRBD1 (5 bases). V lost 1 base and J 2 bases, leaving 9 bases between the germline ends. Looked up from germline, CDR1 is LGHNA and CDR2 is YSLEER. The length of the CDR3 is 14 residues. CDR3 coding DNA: TGCGCCAGCAGCCAAGGGACAACGACCTACGAGCAGTACTTC. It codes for CASSQGTTTYEQYF.